A selection of T cell receptor beta chains follows, all from one sample in a study of T cell repertoires in cytomegalovirus infection. TCRdb reprocessed the reads via MiXCR and lists one record per CDR3 protein. The sample lists 250,000 to 300,000 distinct CDR3 sequences, about a sixth occurring once. The sample taken for sequencing was CD8+ T cells from PBMCs. Receptor source: a human donor in good health (CMV status not recorded). Some clones in this sample may be carry-over from other donors' samples. Both conserved end residues are part of each CDR3. The D gene is left open where the match is weak. Part of the rows lack a size; the others show once, few, many or a class for expanded clones.

J: TRBJ2-5
V: TRBV7-6
D: TRBD2
size: many
DNA: TGTGCCAGCAGCGGAGATAGGACTAGCGAGACCCAGTACTTC
CDR3: CASSGDRTSETQYF

J: TRBJ2-5
V: TRBV4-3
D: -
size: -
DNA: TGCGCCAGCAGCCACGACAGGGAGACCCAGTACTTC
CDR3: CASSHDRETQYF

J: TRBJ2-5
V: TRBV7-2
D: -
size: many
DNA: TGTGCCAGCAGCTTAGTCGGAAAAGAGACCCAGTACTTC
CDR3: CASSLVGKETQYF

J: TRBJ2-1
V: TRBV5-1
D: -
size: many
DNA: TGCGCCAGCAGCACGAGCCAGGAGCAGTTCTTC
CDR3: CASSTSQEQFF

J: TRBJ2-1
V: TRBV6-5
D: -
size: -
DNA: TGTGCCAGCAGGGTCGGCTCCTACAATGAGCAGTTCTTC
CDR3: CASRVGSYNEQFF

J: TRBJ2-2
V: TRBV7-6
D: -
size: few
DNA: TGTGCCAGCAGCTTATTGGCGGGGCGGGAGCTGTTTTTT
CDR3: CASSLLAGRELFF

J: TRBJ1-1
V: TRBV7-7
D: -
size: many
DNA: TGTGCTAGCAGCTTAGGCTGGGACACTGAAGCTTTCTTT
CDR3: CASSLGWDTEAFF

J: TRBJ1-3
V: TRBV7-9
D: -
size: many
DNA: TGTGCCAGCAGTCCCACAGGGAACTCTGGAAACACCATATATTTT
CDR3: CASSPTGNSGNTIYF

J: TRBJ1-2
V: TRBV6-5
D: -
size: many
DNA: TGTGCCAGCAGTTACTCGACAGTCTATGGCTACACCTTC
CDR3: CASSYSTVYGYTF

J: TRBJ2-7
V: TRBV4-1
D: -
size: -
DNA: TGCGCCAGCCGCCAGGCTATTAGCTCCTACGAGCAGTACTTC
CDR3: CASRQAISSYEQYF